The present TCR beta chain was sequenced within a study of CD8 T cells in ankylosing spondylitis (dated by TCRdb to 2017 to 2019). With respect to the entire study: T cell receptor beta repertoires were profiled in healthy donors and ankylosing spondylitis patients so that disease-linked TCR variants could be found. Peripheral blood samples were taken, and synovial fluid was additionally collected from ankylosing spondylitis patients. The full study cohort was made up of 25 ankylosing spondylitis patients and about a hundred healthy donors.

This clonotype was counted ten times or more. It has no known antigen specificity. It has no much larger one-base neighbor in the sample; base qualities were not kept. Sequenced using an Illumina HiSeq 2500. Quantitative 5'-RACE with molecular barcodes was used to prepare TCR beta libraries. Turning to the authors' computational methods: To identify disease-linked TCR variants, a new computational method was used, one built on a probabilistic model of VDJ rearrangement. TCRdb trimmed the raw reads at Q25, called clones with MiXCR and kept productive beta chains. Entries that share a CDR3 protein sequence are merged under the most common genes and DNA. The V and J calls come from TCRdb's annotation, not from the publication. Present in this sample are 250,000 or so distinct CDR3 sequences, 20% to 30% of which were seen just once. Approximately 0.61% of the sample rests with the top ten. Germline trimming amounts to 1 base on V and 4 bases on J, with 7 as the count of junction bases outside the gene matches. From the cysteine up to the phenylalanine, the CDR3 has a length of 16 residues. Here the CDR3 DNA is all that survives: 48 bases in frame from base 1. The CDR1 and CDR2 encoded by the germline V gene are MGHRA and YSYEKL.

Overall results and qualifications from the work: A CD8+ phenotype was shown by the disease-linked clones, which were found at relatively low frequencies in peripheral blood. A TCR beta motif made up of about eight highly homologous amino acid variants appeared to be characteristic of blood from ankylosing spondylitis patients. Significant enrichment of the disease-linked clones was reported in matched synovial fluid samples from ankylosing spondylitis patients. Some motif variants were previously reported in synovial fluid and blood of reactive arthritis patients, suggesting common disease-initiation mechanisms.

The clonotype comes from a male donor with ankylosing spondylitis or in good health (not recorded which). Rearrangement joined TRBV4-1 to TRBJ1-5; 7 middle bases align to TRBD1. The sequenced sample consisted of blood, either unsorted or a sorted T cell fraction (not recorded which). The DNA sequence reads TGCGCCAGCAGCCAAGTCCCTTTCAGGGGGAATCAGCCCCAGCATTTT. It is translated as CASSQVPFRGNQPQHF.